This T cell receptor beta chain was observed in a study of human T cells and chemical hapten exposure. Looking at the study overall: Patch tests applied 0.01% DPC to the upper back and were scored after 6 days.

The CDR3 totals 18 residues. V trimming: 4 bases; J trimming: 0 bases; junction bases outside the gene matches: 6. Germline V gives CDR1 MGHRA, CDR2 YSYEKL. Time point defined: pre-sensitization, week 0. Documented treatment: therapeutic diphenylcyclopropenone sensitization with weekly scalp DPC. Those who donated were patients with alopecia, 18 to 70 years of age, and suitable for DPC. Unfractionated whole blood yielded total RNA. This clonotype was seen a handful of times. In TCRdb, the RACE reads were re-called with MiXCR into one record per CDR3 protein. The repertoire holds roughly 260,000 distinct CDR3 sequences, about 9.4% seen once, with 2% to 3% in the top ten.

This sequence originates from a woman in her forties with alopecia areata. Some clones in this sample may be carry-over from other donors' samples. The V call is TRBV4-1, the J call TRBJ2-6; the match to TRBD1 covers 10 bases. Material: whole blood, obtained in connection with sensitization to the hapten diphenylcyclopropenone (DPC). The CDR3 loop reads CASSLSGTGVSGANVLTF. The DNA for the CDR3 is TGCGCCAGCAGCCTCTCCGGGACAGGGGTCTCTGGGGCCAACGTCCTGACTTTC.